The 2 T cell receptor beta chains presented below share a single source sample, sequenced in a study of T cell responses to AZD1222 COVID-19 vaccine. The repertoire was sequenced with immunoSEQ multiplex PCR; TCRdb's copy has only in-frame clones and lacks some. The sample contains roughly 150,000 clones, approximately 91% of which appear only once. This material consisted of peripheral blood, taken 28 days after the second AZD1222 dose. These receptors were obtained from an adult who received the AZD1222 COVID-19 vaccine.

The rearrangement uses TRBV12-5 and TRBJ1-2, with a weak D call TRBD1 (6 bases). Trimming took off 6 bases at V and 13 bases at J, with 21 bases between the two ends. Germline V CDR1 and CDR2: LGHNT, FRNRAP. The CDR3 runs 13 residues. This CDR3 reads CASGQTTTGPATF. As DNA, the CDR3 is TGTGCTAGTGGCCAAACGACTACAGGGCCCGCCACCTTC. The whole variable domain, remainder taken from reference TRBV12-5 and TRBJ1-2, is DARVTQTPRHKVTEMGQEVTMRCQPILGHNTVFWYRQTMMQGLELLAYFRNRAPLDDSGMPKDRFSAEMPDATLATLKIQPSEPRDSAVYFCASGQTTTGPATFGSGTRLTVV.

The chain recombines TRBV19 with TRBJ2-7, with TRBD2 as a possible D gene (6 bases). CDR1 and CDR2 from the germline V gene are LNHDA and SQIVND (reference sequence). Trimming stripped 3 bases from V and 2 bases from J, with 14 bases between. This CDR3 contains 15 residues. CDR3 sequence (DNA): TGTGCCAGTAGTATCTCCGGGACTCCGCCCTACGAGCAGTACTTC. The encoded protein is CASSISGTPPYEQYF.